Below, 25 T cell receptor beta chains from the same sample are listed, as sequenced in a study of blood T cell repertoires in COVID-19. The data were produced by immunoSEQ multiplex PCR, yet TCRdb's version contains in-frame clones alone and is incomplete. The sample carries 300,000 to 450,000 clones, around 87% recorded once. The specimen was PBMCs or T cells enriched from blood (not recorded which). These receptor sequences come from a man aged 40-55 years in a cohort exposed to, infected with or recovered from COVID-19 (not recorded which).

The CDR3 sequence: CASSFQQDSFTRIEKLFF. The CDR3 coding sequence is TGTGCCAGCAGTTTTCAACAGGACAGCTTTACTCGTATCGAAAAACTGTTTTTT. The chain links TRBV28 to TRBJ1-4, with a weak D call TRBD1 (6 bases). Germline V gene data show CDR1 as MDHEN and CDR2 as SYDVKM. The CDR3 spans 18 residues. The V end was cut by 3 bases, the J end by 8 bases, with 25 bases between.

In its sample, this clone was seen many times. The chain combines TRBV5-1 with TRBJ2-7, with no clear D. Per germline, CDR1 SGHRS and CDR2 YFSETQ. Trimming removed 1 base at V and 3 bases at J, with 8 bases between. There are 13 residues in the CDR3. The CDR3 loop reads CASSLTRDYEQYF. The CDR3 DNA reads as TGCGCCAGCAGCTTGACCCGCGACTACGAGCAGTACTTC.

The V call is TRBV24-1, the J call TRBJ2-1; a possible D gene is TRBD2 (6 bases). The V end was cut by 3 bases, the J end by 8 bases, with 16 bases between. This CDR3 is 15 amino acids long. Looked up from germline, CDR1 is KGHDR and CDR2 is SFDVKD. In DNA form, the CDR3 reads TGTGCCACCAGTGATCCAATCGGGAGAGAGGATGAGCAGTTCTTC. Its protein is CATSDPIGREDEQFF.

The chain uses TRBV15 and TRBJ1-1, with unresolved D. The CDR3 runs 15 residues. Trimming cost V 4 bases and J 0 bases, with 12 bases left between them. Per germline, CDR1 LNHNV and CDR2 YYDKDF (reference sequence). The CDR3 nucleotides are TGTGCCACCAGCACCACCCTTTCAGTGAACACTGAAGCTTTCTTT. Translation gives CATSTTLSVNTEAFF.

This chain joins TRBV18 and TRBJ2-5; 7 nucleotides line up with TRBD1. CDR1 KGHSH and CDR2 LQKENI come from the germline V gene. V dropped 3 bases and J dropped 5; count of bases not matched to a gene: 9. The length of the CDR3 is 15 residues. In DNA form, the CDR3 reads TGTGCCAGCTCACCGGGGGCCGGGACAGACGAGACCCAGTACTTC. This encodes CASSPGAGTDETQYF.

The chain is built from TRBV5-4 and TRBJ2-4; TRBD2 matches at 8 bases. Losses at the gene ends were 2 bases for V and 7 bases for J; bases not matched to a gene: 5. CDR3 length equals 14 residues. From germline, CDR1 is SGHNT and CDR2 YYREEE (reference sequence). This CDR3 is CASSFGGLGNIQYF. CDR3 DNA sequence: TGTGCCAGCAGCTTTGGGGGACTAGGTAACATTCAGTACTTC.

This clone was seen only a few times. The gene calls are TRBV5-4 and TRBJ2-7; 8 bases align to TRBD1. Germline V gene data show CDR1 as SGHNT and CDR2 as YYREEE (reference sequence). V lost 6 bases and J lost 7; bases outside the gene matches: 9. The CDR3 is 13 residues long. CDR3 protein: CASKRQGLGEQYF. DNA for the CDR3: TGTGCCAGCAAAAGACAGGGGCTGGGGGAGCAGTACTTC.

The J gene is TRBJ2-7, the V gene TRBV6-5, with D possibly being TRBD1 (7 bases). CDR1 is MNHEY, CDR2 SVGAGI, per germline. The CDR3 is made up of 14 amino acids. Trimming took off 7 bases at V and 2 bases at J, with 15 bases between the two ends. The CDR3 protein is CASTDGGGPYEQYF. CDR3 coding DNA: TGTGCCAGCACGGACGGAGGGGGCCCCTACGAGCAGTACTTC.

The chain links TRBV12-3 or TRBV12-4 to TRBJ2-5, with TRBD2 matching over 8 bases. The CDR3 is 13 amino acids. J was trimmed by 5 bases and V by 8 bases; bases with no gene match: 7. The CDR3 loop is CASAPGGPETQYF. In DNA, the CDR3 is TGTGCCAGCGCCCCGGGGGGGCCGGAGACCCAGTACTTC.

J is TRBJ2-7 and V is TRBV28, with TRBD1 identical over 8 bases. There are 16 residues in the CDR3. Germline-derived CDR1 and CDR2 are MDHEN and SYDVKM. J lost 8 bases, V lost 5 bases, and 17 bases had no gene match. The CDR3 spells CASSPAVGTGLFQQYF. As DNA, the CDR3 is TGTGCCAGCAGTCCTGCTGTCGGGACAGGACTTTTCCAGCAGTACTTC.

The chain uses TRBV13 and TRBJ2-2; 11 positions match TRBD1. Germline CDR1 reads PRHDT; CDR2 reads FYEKMQ (reference sequence). The CDR3 has 18 amino acids. V lost 1 base, J lost 7 bases, and 11 bases stayed unmatched. CDR3 sequence: CASSLAGTGGFFGGELFF. The CDR3 coding sequence is TGTGCCAGCAGCTTAGCCGGGACAGGGGGTTTTTTCGGCGGGGAGCTGTTTTTT.

This sequence joins TRBV28 and TRBJ1-5, with D possibly being TRBD1 (5 bases). This CDR3 is built from 14 residues. V was cut by 2 bases and J by 7 bases, with 12 bases left in between. The germline V gene has CDR1 MDHEN and CDR2 SYDVKM. The CDR3 coding sequence is TGTGCCAGCAGTTTAGGGGGGATACGGCAGCCCCAGCATTTT. Its translation is CASSLGGIRQPQHF.

The gene calls are TRBV7-9 and TRBJ2-6; TRBD1 matches at 8 bases. This CDR3 is built from 19 residues. Germline values: CDR1 SEHNR, CDR2 FQNEAQ (reference sequence). The V gene end was trimmed by 0 bases and the J gene end by 1 base; junction bases not matched to a gene: 8. DNA for the CDR3: TGTGCCAGCAGCTTAGCGGACGACAGGGGATCGTCTGGGGCCAACGTCCTGACTTTC. Translation gives CASSLADDRGSSGANVLTF.

The rearrangement uses TRBV5-1 and TRBJ2-7, with a possible D match to TRBD2 (5 bases). The V and J ends lost 0 bases and 3 bases respectively, with 13 bases between them. The CDR3 runs 15 residues. From germline, CDR1 is SGHRS and CDR2 YFSETQ. The chain's CDR3 is CASSLDLGGLYEQYF. DNA of the CDR3: TGCGCCAGCAGCTTGGACCTGGGCGGACTCTACGAGCAGTACTTC.

The rearrangement uses TRBV28 and TRBJ1-6; TRBD1 matches at 7 bases. Trimming at V came to 3 bases and at J to 7 bases, leaving 6 bases not matched to a gene. Germline V CDR1 and CDR2: MDHEN, SYDVKM. There are 15 residues in the CDR3. This chain's CDR3 is CASSLADRVNSPLHF. The CDR3 nucleotides read TGTGCCAGCAGTTTGGCCGACAGGGTAAATTCACCCCTCCACTTT.

This clone was observed a handful of times. Other DNA sequences in the same sample also yield this CDR3. This chain uses TRBV20-1 with TRBJ1-2; D remains ambiguous. Trimming took 5 bases from V and 2 from J, leaving 6 bases between them. The CDR3 consists of 11 residues. Germline V gene data show CDR1 as DFQATT and CDR2 as SNEGSKA (reference sequence). Here the CDR3 reads CSAEGNYGYTF. The CDR3 nucleotides are TGCAGTGCTGAGGGAAACTATGGCTACACCTTC.

The chain joins TRBV29-1 to TRBJ1-1, with 8 bases that match TRBD1. V lost 7 bases and J lost 5; bases outside the gene matches: 6. Germline V lookup: CDR1 SQVTM, CDR2 ANQGSEA. This CDR3 has 12 residues. CDR3 in amino acids: CSADRGQTEAFF. The CDR3 coding sequence is TGCAGCGCTGACAGGGGACAGACTGAAGCTTTCTTT. The complete variable domain, with remaining parts taken from reference TRBV29-1 and TRBJ1-1, reads SAVISQKPSRDICQRGTSLTIQCQVDSQVTMMFWYRQQPGQSLTLIATANQGSEATYESGFVIDKFPISRPNLTFSTLTVSNMSPEDSSIYLCSADRGQTEAFFGQGTRLTVV.

V is TRBV18 and J is TRBJ2-2; TRBD1 agrees at 9 bases. The germline V gene encodes CDR1 KGHSH and CDR2 LQKENI. The CDR3 is 16 residues long. The V gene end was trimmed by 6 bases and the J gene end by 4 bases; junction bases not matched to a gene: 9. This CDR3 reads CASSKTGTGITGELFF. The CDR3, as DNA: TGTGCCAGCTCCAAGACCGGGACAGGGATCACCGGGGAGCTGTTTTTT.

The chain employs TRBV10-3 and TRBJ1-1; D not certain. The CDR3 contains 13 residues. In germline, CDR1 is ENHRY, CDR2 SYGVKD. V was clipped by 6 bases and J by 6 bases, with 14 bases between them. DNA of the CDR3: TGTGCCATCAGACCAATCCCTGAGTCTGAAGCTTTCTTT. Residues: CAIRPIPESEAFF.

The chain combines TRBV28 with TRBJ1-4, with TRBD1 matching over 9 bases. The CDR3 has 14 residues. The V gene end was trimmed by 7 bases and the J gene end by 8 bases; junction bases not matched to a gene: 8. Germline V gene sequence: CDR1 MDHEN, CDR2 SYDVKM. Here the CDR3 reads CASNTGGDQEKLFF. In DNA form, the CDR3 reads TGTGCCAGCAATACAGGGGGCGACCAGGAAAAACTGTTTTTT.

The chain links TRBV18 to TRBJ2-1, with 9 bases lining up with TRBD1. V lost 3 bases, J lost 8 bases, and 29 bases stayed unmatched. The length of the CDR3 is 22 residues. The germline CDR1 and CDR2 sequences are KGHSH and LQKENI. CDR3 sequence: CASSPKGYTGTGRLANVDEQFF. The CDR3 coding sequence is TGTGCCAGCTCACCGAAAGGGTACACCGGGACAGGGAGGCTAGCGAACGTCGATGAGCAGTTCTTC.

CDR3 sequence: CASSPSRTRGSGYTF. The CDR3 DNA is TGTGCCAGCAGTCCCTCTAGGACACGAGGTAGTGGCTACACCTTC. The chain combines TRBV28 with TRBJ1-2; TRBD1 is a possible D gene (5 bases). Germline assignment: CDR1 MDHEN and CDR2 SYDVKM. V lost 5 bases, J lost 7 bases, and 20 bases lay in between. The CDR3 is 15 residues long.

There are a few counts of this clone. The V and J genes are TRBV5-6 and TRBJ2-7, with D possibly matching TRBD2 (6 bases). CDR3 length equals 16 residues. In germline, CDR1 is SGHDT, CDR2 YYEEEE. The ends were cut back, 0 bases at V and 0 bases at J, with 13 bases in the middle. The CDR3 nucleotides are TGTGCCAGCAGCTTGGCCAGTAGGAGGGACTCCTACGAGCAGTACTTC. Translation gives CASSLASRRDSYEQYF.

The chain joins TRBV2 to TRBJ2-7; 13 nucleotides line up with TRBD2. With V trimmed by 3 bases and J by 3 bases, 5 bases remained unmatched. This CDR3 has 16 residues. CDR1 is SNHLY and CDR2 is FYNNEI in the germline V gene. CDR3 amino acids: CASSDPGLAGNYEQYF. The CDR3 region has the DNA TGTGCCAGCAGTGACCCGGGACTAGCGGGAAACTACGAGCAGTACTTC.

This chain joins TRBV19 and TRBJ2-1; 12 positions agree with TRBD2. CDR3 length: 15 residues. The germline CDR1 and CDR2 sequences are LNHDA and SQIVND (reference sequence). Trimming cost V 6 bases and J 5 bases; bases outside gene matches: 5. This CDR3 is CASSPRLAGDNEQFF. CDR3 bases: TGTGCCAGTAGCCCCAGACTAGCGGGAGACAATGAGCAGTTCTTC. The full variable domain, in which reference TRBV19 and TRBJ2-1 provide the parts outside the CDR3, is DGGITQSPKYLFRKEGQNVTLSCEQNLNHDAMYWYRQDPGQGLRLIYYSQIVNDFQKGDIAEGYSVSREKKESFPLTVTSAQKNPTAFYLCASSPRLAGDNEQFFGPGTRLTVL.